These 16 T cell receptor beta chains came from one sample sequenced in a study of radiotherapy plus CTLA-4 blockade in lung cancer. The table came from immunoSEQ multiplex PCR; TCRdb's copy has only in-frame clones and leaves some out. The table has some 52,000 clones, around 80% seen once. Sample: peripheral blood, taken from a patient treated with radiotherapy plus ipilimumab. The origin of the receptors is a human donor with non-small cell lung cancer who had a partial response to radiotherapy plus ipilimumab.

The chain employs TRBV7-9 and TRBJ2-5; 9 positions agree with TRBD2. The J call could be wrong; TRBJ2-7 is a better fit for the DNA end. This CDR3 spans 15 amino acids. Germline values: CDR1 SEHNR, CDR2 FQNEAQ (reference sequence). The CDR3 DNA is TGTGCCAGCAGCTTAAGCGGGGGGCAGGGGCGCGAGCAGTACTTC. Translated, it gives CASSLSGGQGREQYF.

The rearrangement links TRBV9 to TRBJ2-3; 8 bases are shared with TRBD2. Germline assignment: CDR1 SGDLS and CDR2 YYNGEE. The ends lost 3 bases at V and 3 bases at J; junction bases unmatched: 6. CDR3 length: 15 residues. The CDR3, as DNA: TGTGCCAGCAGCGCCGGTGGCGGGGGGACAGATACGCAGTATTTT. Amino acid sequence: CASSAGGGGTDTQYF.

This chain uses TRBV7-8 with TRBJ2-3; no clear D. From germline, CDR1 is SGHVS and CDR2 FQNEAQ. The CDR3 spans 14 residues. Trimming removed 1 base from V and 4 bases from J, with 9 bases in between. The CDR3, as DNA: TGTGCCAGCAGCTTAGACACGGGTGCAGATACGCAGTATTTT. This gives the protein CASSLDTGADTQYF.

The J gene is TRBJ1-1, the V gene TRBV2; possible D gene TRBD1, 5 bases. CDR1 is SNHLY and CDR2 is FYNNEI in the germline V gene. The CDR3 sequence is 13 residues long. Trimming removed 8 bases from V and 6 bases from J, with 16 bases in between. This chain's CDR3 is CASGGTTSAEAFF. CDR3 DNA: TGTGCCAGCGGCGGGACGACCTCCGCTGAAGCTTTCTTT.

This clone was counted once. The rearrangement joins TRBV12-5 to TRBJ1-1; D is perhaps TRBD1 (6 bases). CDR3 size: 13 residues. Germline CDR1 reads LGHNT; CDR2 reads FRNRAP. V lost 5 bases and J lost 10, with 17 bases in between. The CDR3 loop reads CASGQPYREVAFF. The CDR3 DNA reads as TGTGCTAGTGGTCAACCCTACAGGGAAGTAGCTTTCTTT.

The chain is built from TRBV19 and TRBJ1-1; TRBD1 matches 8 bases. The J segment lost 4 bases and the V segment lost 4 bases, leaving 8 bases of the junction unmatched. The CDR3 is 15 amino acids. From germline, CDR1 is LNHDA and CDR2 SQIVND (reference sequence). In DNA, the CDR3 is TGTGCCAGTAGTACTCAGGGGGCTAGGGGCACTGAAGCTTTCTTT. It specifies CASSTQGARGTEAFF.

This clone occurred a few times. The chain is built from TRBV9 and TRBJ2-1; the match to TRBD2 covers 7 bases. The CDR3 spans 19 residues. The V segment lost 0 bases and the J segment 5 bases; nucleotides outside the gene matches: 17. Germline V gene sequence: CDR1 SGDLS, CDR2 YYNGEE. The CDR3 loop is CASSVGRTRGVVTDNEQFF. The CDR3 coding sequence is TGTGCCAGCAGCGTAGGTAGGACTCGGGGGGTAGTTACGGACAATGAGCAGTTCTTC.

The chain couples TRBV13 to TRBJ1-5; D not certain. The CDR3 is 14 amino acids. CDR1 and CDR2 (germline): PRHDT, FYEKMQ (reference sequence). The V end was cut by 0 bases, the J end by 4 bases, with 7 bases between. The CDR3 is CASSLGQINQPQHF. Here the CDR3 DNA reads TGTGCCAGCAGCTTAGGTCAGATTAATCAGCCCCAGCATTTT.

The chain recombines TRBV7-3 with TRBJ2-5; TRBD1 matches at 9 bases. Germline trimming cut 6 bases from V and 4 bases from J; bases unmatched to any gene: 6. CDR1 and CDR2 from the germline V gene are SGHTA and FQGTGA. The CDR3 has 14 amino acids. Here the CDR3 reads CASSHGQGIETQYF. The CDR3 DNA is TGTGCCAGCAGTCATGGACAGGGGATAGAGACCCAGTACTTC.

The chain carries TRBV7-8 and TRBJ1-5; TRBD1 aligns across 7 bases. Per germline, CDR1 SGHVS and CDR2 FQNEAQ. The V and J ends lost 1 base and 0 bases, in that order; junction bases with no gene match: 6. The CDR3 runs to 17 residues. The CDR3 reads CASSLGSQGSSNQPQHF. CDR3 in DNA: TGTGCCAGCAGCTTAGGCTCACAGGGGAGTAGCAATCAGCCCCAGCATTTT.

This clone was seen a handful of times. The V and J genes are TRBV5-6 and TRBJ2-7, with 9 bases lining up with TRBD1. Trimming removed 1 base from V and 1 base from J; junction bases left unmatched: 9. The CDR3 has 17 residues. Germline CDR1 is SGHDT and CDR2 is YYEEEE. DNA of the CDR3: TGTGCCAGCAGCTTGCCGGGACAGGGAGAGGTATCCTACGAGCAGTACTTC. It is translated as CASSLPGQGEVSYEQYF.

The chain couples TRBV6-1 to TRBJ2-7; D is ambiguous. V dropped 4 bases and J dropped 5 bases, with 15 bases sitting between them. From germline, CDR1 is MNHNS and CDR2 SASEGT. The CDR3 sequence is 14 residues long. The CDR3 sequence is CASSGWSAKHEQYF. CDR3 sequence (DNA): TGTGCCAGCAGTGGCTGGTCAGCGAAGCACGAGCAGTACTTC.

The CDR3 coding sequence is TGCGCCAGCAGGGGCGACAGGAAGGTTAATGAAAAACTGTTTTTT. Translated: CASRGDRKVNEKLFF. The rearrangement joins TRBV5-1 to TRBJ1-4; D is possibly TRBD1 (6 bases). The V and J ends lost 5 bases and 4 bases respectively, with 15 bases between them. The length of the CDR3 is 15 residues. Germline CDR1 reads SGHRS; CDR2 reads YFSETQ.

The CDR3 here is CASSSLASGGANEQFF. CDR3 DNA: TGTGCCAGCAGCTCCTTGGCTAGCGGGGGGGCCAATGAGCAGTTCTTC. The chain recombines TRBV7-6 with TRBJ2-1; 12 bases are a match to TRBD2. The CDR3 runs 16 residues. Germline V gives CDR1 SGHVS, CDR2 FNYEAQ. Germline trimming cut 4 bases from V and 6 bases from J; bases unmatched to any gene: 7.

The CDR3 DNA reads as TGTGCCATCAGTTGGAACAGGGGGGACTACGAGCAGTACTTC. Translation: CAISWNRGDYEQYF. This chain joins TRBV10-3 and TRBJ2-7; 8 bases match TRBD1. V lost 5 bases to trimming and J lost 3 bases; unmatched junction nucleotides: 6. This CDR3 contains 14 residues. Germline CDR1 reads ENHRY; CDR2 reads SYGVKD.

This chain links TRBV5-4 with TRBJ2-7; 9 positions match TRBD2. The V gene end was trimmed by 4 bases and the J gene end by 0 bases; junction bases not matched to a gene: 11. CDR1 and CDR2 (germline): SGHNT, YYREEE (reference sequence). The length of the CDR3 is 17 residues. DNA of the CDR3: TGTGCCAGCAGCCCGAATCCGCTAGCGGGGAGCTCCTACGAGCAGTACTTC. Translating it yields CASSPNPLAGSSYEQYF.